The TCR beta chain described here comes from a study of regulatory T cells. Findings of the study overall: In patients, unique TRB V-J pairs were restricted and V/J usage skewed, especially in Tregs.

Autoimmunity was present in every CD3G-deficient patient, worse in two. The CDR3 has 12 amino acids. V was pared by 6 bases and J by 2 bases, with 8 bases between. Germline loops: CDR1 MDHEN, CDR2 SYDVKM. The primer mix had 52 TRBV and 13 TRBJ primers. Some clones are missing from TCRdb's copy, which holds only in-frame ones; the method was immunoSEQ multiplex PCR. The table includes 4,500 to 7,000 clones, approximately 84% detected once. As to this clone: Its specificity is not known.

The chain has TRBV28 and TRBJ2-7, with D unclear. The material sequenced was CD8+ T cells sorted from blood. The sequence was obtained from a child under 18 with CD3G deficiency. The CDR3 DNA sequence: TGTGCCAGCAGGGGCGATACCTACGAGCAGTACTTC. It yields the protein CASRGDTYEQYF.